This T cell receptor (beta chain) was captured by sequencing in a study of post-analysis software for immune sequencing data. As regards this clonotype: Its antigen remains unknown.

Study-wide results and caveats: Roughly five TRBV segments appeared more often in patients than in controls, and TRBV5-6, TRBV5-1 and TRBV20-1 were among these.

Unique molecular identifiers were present in the TCR beta cDNA libraries. Using its own MiXCR run on the PCR reads, TCRdb lists one record per CDR3 protein. The profile shows around 700,000 distinct CDR3 sequences, about 60% of them singletons. CDR1 and CDR2 from the germline V gene are SGHRS and YFSETQ. The CDR3 runs 16 residues. V dropped 4 bases and J dropped 2 bases, with 19 bases sitting between them. The rearrangement uses TRBV5-1 and TRBJ2-7, with D possibly being TRBD1 (6 bases). This TCR came from a girl between 2 and 10 years old with multiple sclerosis. Sequencing input: blood. The CDR3 spells CASSLAGTSKTYEQYF. Here the CDR3 DNA reads TGCGCCAGCAGCCTTGCCGGGACATCGAAAACCTACGAGCAGTACTTC. Together with reference TRBV5-1 and TRBJ2-7, the CDR3 gives the full variable domain: KAGVTQTPRYLIKTRGQQVTLSCSPISGHRSVSWYQQTPGQGLQFLFEYFSETQRNKGNFPGRFSGRQFSNSRSEMNVSTLELGDSALYLCASSLAGTSKTYEQYFGPGTRLTVT.